This TCR beta chain was captured in a study of cytotoxic CD8 clonotypes in ibrutinib-treated CLL. For the study at large: For this cohort, patients were about a dozen relapsed/refractory and around 16 treatment-naive, while some 18 were IGHV unmutated. Samples showed on average about 250,000 productive templates and roughly 90,000 productive rearrangements. Overall, some 25 responses were partial and 2 complete; following median 68 months, 14 patients stayed remitted and roughly twelve progressed.

Assay used: immunoSEQ multiplex PCR; TCRdb lists only in-frame clones, some missing. The data hold some 200,000 clones, with roughly 65% observed a single time. V lost 2 bases to trimming and J lost 8 bases, with 10 bases between them. Germline V gene data show CDR1 as SGHTA and CDR2 as FQGNSA. The CDR3 sequence is 13 residues long. The clonotype comes from a human donor with chronic lymphocytic leukemia. The chain employs TRBV7-2 and TRBJ1-5, with D hard to call. The source material was PBMCs, sampled after 12 months of ibrutinib treatment. The CDR3 nucleotides are TGTGCCAGCAGCTTAAGTCCCCAGGAGCCCCAGCATTTT. Its translation is CASSLSPQEPQHF. The full variable domain, rest sourced from reference TRBV7-2 and TRBJ1-5, is GAGVSQSPSNKVTEKGKDVELRCDPISGHTALYWYRQSLGQGLEFLIYFQGNSAPDKSGLPSDRFSAERTGGSVSTLTIQRTQQEDSAVYLCASSLSPQEPQHFGDGTRLSIL.